The 3 T cell receptor beta chains below were found in one sample sequenced in a study of beta chain features in type 1 diabetes (dated 2018 in TCRdb). The research as a whole found: In all four CD4+ subsets, TCRB CDR3 length was moderately but significantly shorter in type 1 diabetes patients.

Library preparation was by the immunoSEQ multiplex PCR assay. The entire isolated RNA was reverse transcribed using the High Capacity cDNA Reverse Transcription Kit, and thus expressed TCRB transcripts were sequenced. TCRdb provides this immuneACCESS table in a form limited to in-frame rearrangements. Some clones are lacking; in checked studies, under half of them reflect an unresolved V gene, and why the rest are absent is not known. The sample includes approximately 170,000 clones, with over 55% observed a single time. The ten largest make up roughly 0.095% of the sample. Which antigens these TCRs recognize remains unknown. Sequencing was carried out using naive CD4+ T cells from blood. The label giving this sample's cell subset or site can be read as: true naive CD4+ T cells. Every receptor here comes from a man in his thirties or forties with type 1 diabetes.

V gene TRBV18 combines with J gene TRBJ2-7, with TRBD2 as a possible D gene (6 bases). V was pared by 2 bases and J by 5 bases, with 10 bases between. The CDR3 is 13 residues long. In germline, CDR1 is KGHSH, CDR2 LQKENI. CDR3 in DNA: TGTGCCAGCTCACCAGAGGGGAGGCACGAGCAGTACTTC. It encodes CASSPEGRHEQYF.

In this sample, this clone turned up a few times. V gene TRBV4-3 combines with J gene TRBJ1-2; 7 positions match TRBD1. Germline V gene data show CDR1 as LGHNA and CDR2 as YSLEER. The CDR3 is 15 amino acids. The V and J ends lost 0 bases and 4 bases, in that order; junction bases with no gene match: 5. CDR3 residues: CASSQEIDRAYGYTF. In nucleotides, the CDR3 is TGCGCCAGCAGCCAAGAAATTGACAGGGCCTATGGCTACACCTTC.

The V gene is TRBV25-1, the J gene TRBJ2-7, with D unresolved. Trimming cost V 5 bases and J 3 bases, with 11 bases left between them. Germline V gives CDR1 MGHDK, CDR2 SYGVNS. The CDR3 spans 13 residues. CDR3: CASSTDGIYEQYF. In DNA form, the CDR3 reads TGTGCCAGCAGTACAGACGGAATCTACGAGCAGTACTTC.